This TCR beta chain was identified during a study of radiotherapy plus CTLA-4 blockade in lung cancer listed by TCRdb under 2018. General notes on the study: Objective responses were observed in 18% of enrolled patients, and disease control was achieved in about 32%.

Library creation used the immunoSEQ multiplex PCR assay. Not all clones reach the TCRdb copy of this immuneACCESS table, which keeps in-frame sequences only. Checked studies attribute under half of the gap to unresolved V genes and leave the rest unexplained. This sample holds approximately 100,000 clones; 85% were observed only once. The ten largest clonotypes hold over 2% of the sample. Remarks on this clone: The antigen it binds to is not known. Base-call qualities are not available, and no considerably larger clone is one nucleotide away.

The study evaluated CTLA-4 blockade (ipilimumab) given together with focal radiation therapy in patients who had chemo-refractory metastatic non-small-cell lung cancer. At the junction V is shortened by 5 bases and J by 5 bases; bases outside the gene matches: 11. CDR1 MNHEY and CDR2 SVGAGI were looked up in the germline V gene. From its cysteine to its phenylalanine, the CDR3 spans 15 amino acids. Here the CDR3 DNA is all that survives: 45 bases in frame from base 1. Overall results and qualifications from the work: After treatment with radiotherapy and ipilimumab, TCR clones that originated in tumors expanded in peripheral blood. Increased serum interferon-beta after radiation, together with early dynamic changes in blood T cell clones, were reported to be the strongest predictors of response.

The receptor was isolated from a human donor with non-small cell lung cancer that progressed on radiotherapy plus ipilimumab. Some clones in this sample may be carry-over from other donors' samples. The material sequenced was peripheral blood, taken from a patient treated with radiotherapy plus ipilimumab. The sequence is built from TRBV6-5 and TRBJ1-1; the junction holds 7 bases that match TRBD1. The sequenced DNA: TGTGCCAGCAGTAACCATCACAGGGGTAGGACTGAAGCTTTCTTT. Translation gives CASSNHHRGRTEAFF.